One and the same sample provided the 14 T cell receptor beta chains below, sequenced in a study of identifying expanded T cells in peripheral blood. The method was immunoSEQ multiplex PCR; TCRdb's version includes in-frame clones alone and lacks a portion of them. The sample contains about 58,000 clones, about nine tenths of which appear only once. Specimen: blood. These receptors were taken from a person aged 18-70 years in good health.

V gene TRBV2 combines with J gene TRBJ2-2, with TRBD2 matching 11 bases. The length of the CDR3 is 15 residues. Germline assignment: CDR1 SNHLY and CDR2 FYNNEI. Losses at the gene ends were 4 bases for V and 5 bases for J; bases not matched to a gene: 3. This CDR3 reads CASSVTSGSTGELFF. The CDR3 DNA is TGTGCCAGCAGTGTTACTAGCGGGAGTACCGGGGAGCTGTTTTTT. Filled out from reference TRBV2 and TRBJ2-2, the complete variable domain reads EPEVTQTPSHQVTQMGQEVILRCVPISNHLYFYWYRQILGQKVEFLVSFYNNEISEKSEIFDDQFSVERPDGSNFTLKIRSTKLEDSAMYFCASSVTSGSTGELFFGEGSRLTVL.

The chain uses TRBV27 and TRBJ2-3, with 8 bases that match TRBD2. The ends lost 5 bases at V and 6 bases at J; junction bases unmatched: 10. The CDR3 covers 15 residues. Germline V CDR1 and CDR2: MNHEY, SMNVEV (reference sequence). CDR3 DNA: TGTGCCAGCAGTGGGTTGGCGGGGGGCCATGATACGCAGTATTTT. Protein product: CASSGLAGGHDTQYF.

J is TRBJ2-5 and V is TRBV30, with D hard to call. This CDR3 is built from 12 residues. CDR1 is GTSNPN and CDR2 is SVGIG in the germline V gene (reference sequence). V lost 4 bases to trimming and J lost 5 bases, with 11 bases between them. The CDR3 sequence is CAWKGGVETQYF. CDR3 DNA sequence: TGTGCCTGGAAGGGCGGCGTCGAGACCCAGTACTTC.

The rearrangement joins TRBV4-1 to TRBJ2-4; 13 positions agree with TRBD2. The CDR3 totals 18 residues. V was pared by 0 bases and J by 8 bases, with 10 bases of the junction left unmatched. Germline lookup yields CDR1 MGHRA and CDR2 YSYEKL. The DNA for the CDR3 is TGCGCCAGCAGCCAAGATTTCTCCGGACTAGCGGGAGTCTACATTCAGTACTTC. Translated: CASSQDFSGLAGVYIQYF.

The CDR3 coding sequence is TGTGCCAGCAGTTCCACAAGCAGCTCCTACAATGAGCAGTTCTTC. Translating it yields CASSSTSSSYNEQFF. V gene TRBV6-5 combines with J gene TRBJ2-1; D unresolved. Trimming took off 4 bases at V and 0 bases at J, with 10 bases between the two ends. Germline CDR1 and CDR2: MNHEY and SVGAGI. The CDR3 is 15 residues long.

V usage is TRBV28 and J usage is TRBJ2-5, with 7 bases aligning to TRBD2. The J call may not be correct, given that the DNA end is closer to TRBJ2-7. Looked up from germline, CDR1 is MDHEN and CDR2 is SYDVKM. The CDR3 is 15 residues long. The CDR3 protein is CASSLGQGGFYEQYF. In DNA form, the CDR3 reads TGTGCCAGCAGTTTAGGCCAGGGAGGGTTCTACGAGCAGTACTTC.

The gene calls are TRBV7-2 and TRBJ1-3, with unresolved D. Trimming removed 1 base from V and 2 bases from J, with 9 bases in between. The CDR3 loop spans 15 amino acids. Germline CDR1 is SGHTA and CDR2 is FQGNSA. CDR3 DNA: TGTGCCAGCAGCTTAGTGAGGACCCCTGGAAACACCATATATTTT. It codes for CASSLVRTPGNTIYF.

This chain uses TRBV6-6 with TRBJ2-3, with TRBD2 matching over 7 bases. J lost 1 base, V lost 6 bases, and 7 bases had no gene match. Germline V lookup: CDR1 MNHNY, CDR2 SVGAGI (reference sequence). CDR3 length: 15 amino acids. CDR3 coding DNA: TGTGCCAGCAGGTCGACTAGCTTGGGCACAGATACGCAGTATTTT. Protein product: CASRSTSLGTDTQYF.

The chain is built from TRBV4-3 and TRBJ1-1; weak D call: TRBD1 (6 bases). Germline V gene data show CDR1 as LGHNA and CDR2 as YSLEER. The ends were cut back, 3 bases at V and 9 bases at J, with 14 bases in the middle. The CDR3 consists of 13 residues. As DNA, the CDR3 is TGCGCCAGCAGCCAGCTACAGGGAGTACAAGCTTTCTTT. Its protein product is CASSQLQGVQAFF.

The chain carries TRBV21-1 and TRBJ1-6; the tabulated D call, TRBD1, remains unverified against the DNA. TRBV21-1 is an annotated pseudogene. The CDR3 contains 18 residues. The CDR3 region has the DNA TGTGCCAGCAGCAAAGCGCTACCGCCCGGGACAGGGGATTCACCCCTCCACTTT. Its protein product is CASSKALPPGTGDSPLHF.

V and J are TRBV27 and TRBJ1-1; unclear D gene. Trimming left V 3 bases short and J 8 bases short, with 16 bases between. Germline V gene sequence: CDR1 MNHEY, CDR2 SMNVEV (reference sequence). This CDR3 has 14 amino acids. CDR3 protein: CASSFVQRIGEAFF. The DNA for the CDR3 is TGTGCCAGCAGTTTTGTACAGCGGATAGGGGAAGCTTTCTTT.

By its share, this clone is medium-sized. The chain has TRBV6-1 and TRBJ2-7, with a tentative D call TRBD1 (6 bases). Germline loops: CDR1 MNHNS, CDR2 SASEGT. The CDR3 is 13 amino acids. Trimming cost V 10 bases and J 0 bases, with 13 bases left between them. The CDR3 DNA reads TGTGCCACCTCTAGGACAGTCTCCTACGAGCAGTACTTC. Translating it yields CATSRTVSYEQYF.

This chain joins TRBV19 and TRBJ2-3, with TRBD2 matching 8 bases. The CDR3 spans 18 residues. The germline CDR1 and CDR2 sequences are LNHDA and SQIVND (reference sequence). The J segment lost 4 bases and the V segment lost 4 bases, leaving 16 bases of the junction unmatched. CDR3 in DNA: TGTGCCAGTAGTACCCCCAAGGGCGGGGGGCCCTATCCAGATACGCAGTATTTT. The encoded protein is CASSTPKGGGPYPDTQYF.

The rearrangement uses TRBV12-5 and TRBJ1-2; 9 bases line up with TRBD1. CDR3 size: 17 residues. Germline trimming cut 4 bases from V and 0 bases from J; bases unmatched to any gene: 9. CDR1 and CDR2 (germline): LGHNT, FRNRAP. This CDR3 reads CASGSMDRGAANYGYTF. As DNA, the CDR3 is TGTGCTAGTGGTTCTATGGACAGGGGAGCCGCTAACTATGGCTACACCTTC. Looking up the rest from reference TRBV12-5 and TRBJ1-2 gives the full variable domain: DARVTQTPRHKVTEMGQEVTMRCQPILGHNTVFWYRQTMMQGLELLAYFRNRAPLDDSGMPKDRFSAEMPDATLATLKIQPSEPRDSAVYFCASGSMDRGAANYGYTFGSGTRLTVV.